This T cell receptor (beta chain) was captured in a study of regulatory T cells in long-lasting Graves disease (dated by TCRdb to about 2021). General notes on the study: To count as having persistent Graves' disease, a patient had to have received antithyroid drug treatment for over 5 years with TSH receptor autoantibodies remaining persistently positive. Peripheral blood TCR sequencing and RNA sequencing compared persistent Graves' disease patients with newly diagnosed Graves' disease patients. The study was conducted in China and was registered as a clinical trial. TCR sequencing covered 13 persistent and some 20 newly diagnosed Graves' disease patients, some 33 samples in total. Persistent Graves' disease patients in the clinical cohort had taken antithyroid drugs for roughly ten years on average.

The CDR3 sequence holds 15 residues, the cysteine and phenylalanine included. Only the CDR3 DNA is retained, 45 bases long and in frame from the first base. V lost 4 bases and J lost 5 bases; the stretch between them is 15 bases long. For CDR1 and CDR2, the germline V gene lists SNHLY and FYNNEI. The library was prepared using multiplex PCR. Sequenced using an Illumina HiSeq 4000. CDR3 regions were amplified by Arm-PCR with iRepertoire HTBI primers to construct TCR beta libraries. PCR products were gel purified before sequencing. The authors' analysis ran thus. Gene usage analysis of CDR3 amino acid clonotypes used the roughly 62 TRBV and 11 to 15 TRBJ segments found across samples. COPE and FqMerger were used to merge the filtered high-quality paired reads into contigs. Contigs were aligned with BLAST to IMGT TRBV, TRBD and TRBJ reference genes, and CDR3 was defined per IMGT. Any clonotype with a frequency above 0.1% was classified as a highly expanded clone. Shannon entropy was used to measure repertoire diversity, and the Gini coefficient was used to measure V-J evenness. A clonotype was considered public if more than one individual shared it. In-frame beta chains were kept once TCRdb had trimmed the public reads at Q25 with fastp and called clones with MiXCR. Every distinct CDR3 protein forms one entry, paired with its most common genes and DNA. The V and J calls, along with clone size, are taken from TCRdb and not from the paper's own processing. The sample contains about 450,000 distinct CDR3 sequences, 20% to 25% of them found a single time. Jointly, the top ten make up approximately 28% of the sample.

As to this clonotype: The specificity of this receptor is unknown. Base qualities are missing; no much larger clone stands one base away.

Broader findings and caveats from the paper: Sequencing and analysis were limited to the TCR beta chain. TRBV28, TRBJ1-2 and TRBJ2-5 were preferentially used in persistent disease, while TRBV20-1 and TRBJ2-1 were favored in newly diagnosed disease. Compared with newly diagnosed patients, patients with persistent Graves' disease had lower TCR Shannon entropy and fewer highly expanded clones, which suggests clonal expansion. Only peripheral blood was studied, because thyroid tissue, the primary lesion, was inaccessible. The small sample size was acknowledged by the authors as a limitation that may reduce accuracy. Patients with persistent disease shared more public clonotypes (about 2,500) than newly diagnosed patients did (roughly 970).

The time point label here, explained by the study, means: persistent/refractory GD, antithyroid drugs over 5 years with positive TRAb. For both TCR sequencing and RNA sequencing, RNA was extracted from PBMCs in TRIzol. The diagnosis of Graves' disease was made according to American Thyroid Association guidelines. Recruitment of patients was carried out at an endocrinology department in Xi'an, China. Each patient gave roughly 8.4 milliliters of peripheral blood, collected in an EDTA anticoagulant tube. Ficoll Paque Plus density gradient separation was used to isolate PBMCs, and no further T cell sorting was performed. An Agilent 2100 Bioanalyzer and agarose gel were used to check RNA quality, while a NanoDrop 2000 measured RNA concentration.

The sequence joins TRBV2 to TRBJ2-1, and possibly TRBD2, on 8 matching bases. The sequence came from a female donor with Graves disease. Sequences were derived from peripheral blood mononuclear cells (PBMCs), sampled when the disease was refractory, from a patient treated with antithyroid drugs. The CDR3: CASSGSGGQNNEQFF. The DNA sequence is given as TGTGCCAGCAGTGGAAGCGGGGGACAGAACAATGAGCAGTTCTTC.